This TCR beta chain appears in the sequencing data of a study of somatic mutations in cytotoxic T cells in rheumatoid arthritis. Study background: The authors flow-sorted some V beta antibody-stained T-cell populations at nearly 100% purity, including V beta1+ cells that they sequenced for TCRB.

Assay: immunoSEQ multiplex PCR; the TCRdb copy retains only in-frame clones and omits some. The table records 18,000 or so clones, around 67% of them present only once. By its share, this clone is medium-sized. Its antigen is not known. Comprising 45% to 70% females and having a median age of about 56 years (range about 21-75), blood donors constituted the healthy controls. Study findings and constraints: No multiple-comparison adjustment was applied to the slight TRBV07 underrepresentation in rheumatoid arthritis patients. The identity of the antigens targeted by the expanded CD8+ clones remained unknown.

Germline V gene data show CDR1 as LNHDA and CDR2 as SQIVND (reference sequence). V gave up 8 bases and J gave up 1 base, with 17 bases separating them. The CDR3 is 15 amino acids. The sequencing sample was made of CD8+ T cells sorted from blood. The chain uses TRBV19 and TRBJ1-1; D remains unclear. This receptor was identified in a woman aged 55-75 years in good health. In DNA form, the CDR3 reads TGTGCCAGTTCGAAAGGACGGCCCGAGAACACTGAAGCTTTCTTT. Its protein product is CASSKGRPENTEAFF. Based on the CDR3 plus reference TRBV19 and TRBJ1-1, the full variable domain is DGGITQSPKYLFRKEGQNVTLSCEQNLNHDAMYWYRQDPGQGLRLIYYSQIVNDFQKGDIAEGYSVSREKKESFPLTVTSAQKNPTAFYLCASSKGRPENTEAFFGQGTRLTVV.